This TCR beta chain was observed in a study of blood T cell repertoires in COVID-19. About the research overall: Donors in the United States, Italy and Spain gave samples during acute or convalescent COVID-19.

Patients at the Seattle site were enrolled during active infection and followed longitudinally. The CDR3 runs 16 residues. The V gene end was trimmed by 6 bases and the J gene end by 7 bases; junction bases not matched to a gene: 13. The V gene's germline CDR1 is MNHEY and CDR2 SMNVEV (reference sequence). In the authors' methods: Counts of nucleated cells, estimated from reference gene primer amplification, were obtained. Method: immunoSEQ multiplex PCR; TCRdb's copy keeps in-frame clones and lacks some. The D gene and trimming were derived from the DNA, and the V and J assignments and clone size from that table. Altogether 270,000 or so clones are present, roughly 91% being singletons, with the ten largest covering around 10%.

The sequence came from a woman in her 30s with COVID-19, enrolled during active disease. Sequencing was done on a sample of peripheral blood. This rearrangement joins TRBV27 to TRBJ2-1, with 9 bases aligning to TRBD1. For the CDR3, the DNA is TGTGCCAGCAGCCTCACCGGGACAGGGTTTGTGAATGAGCAGTTCTTC. It is translated as CASSLTGTGFVNEQFF.